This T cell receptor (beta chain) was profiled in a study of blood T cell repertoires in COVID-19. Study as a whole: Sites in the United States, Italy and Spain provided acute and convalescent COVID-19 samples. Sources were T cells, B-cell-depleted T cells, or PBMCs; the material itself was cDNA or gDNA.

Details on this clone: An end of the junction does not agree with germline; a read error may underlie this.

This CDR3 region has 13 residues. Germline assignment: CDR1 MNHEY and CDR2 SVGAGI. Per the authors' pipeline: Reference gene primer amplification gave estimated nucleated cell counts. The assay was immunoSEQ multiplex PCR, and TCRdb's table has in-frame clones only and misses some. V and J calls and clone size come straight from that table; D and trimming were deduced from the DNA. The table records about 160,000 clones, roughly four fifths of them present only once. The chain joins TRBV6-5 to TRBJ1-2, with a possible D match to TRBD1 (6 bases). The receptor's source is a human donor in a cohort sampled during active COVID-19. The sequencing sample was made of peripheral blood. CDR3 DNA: TGTGCCAGCAATTACAGGGTGAGGGATGGCTACACCTTC. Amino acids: CASNYRVRDGYTF.